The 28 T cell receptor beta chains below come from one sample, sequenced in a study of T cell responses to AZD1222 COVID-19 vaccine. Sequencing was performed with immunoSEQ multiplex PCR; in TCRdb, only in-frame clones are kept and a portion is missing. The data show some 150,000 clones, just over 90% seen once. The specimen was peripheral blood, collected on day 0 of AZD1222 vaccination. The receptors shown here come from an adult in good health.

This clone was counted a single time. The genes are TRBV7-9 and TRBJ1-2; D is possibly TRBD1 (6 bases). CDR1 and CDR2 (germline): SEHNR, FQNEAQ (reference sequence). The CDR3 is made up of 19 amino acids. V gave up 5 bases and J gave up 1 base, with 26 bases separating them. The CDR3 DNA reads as TGTGCCAGCAGCAACCGGACCCCTGGGGGCTTCGGGCGTAACTATGGCTACACCTTC. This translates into CASSNRTPGGFGRNYGYTF.

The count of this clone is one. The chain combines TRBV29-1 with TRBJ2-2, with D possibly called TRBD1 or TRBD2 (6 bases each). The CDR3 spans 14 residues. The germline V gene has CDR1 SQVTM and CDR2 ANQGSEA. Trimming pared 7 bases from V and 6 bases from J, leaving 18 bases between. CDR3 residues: CSGSRGAGAGELFF. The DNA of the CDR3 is TGCAGCGGCTCAAGGGGGGCCGGGGCCGGGGAGCTGTTTTTT.

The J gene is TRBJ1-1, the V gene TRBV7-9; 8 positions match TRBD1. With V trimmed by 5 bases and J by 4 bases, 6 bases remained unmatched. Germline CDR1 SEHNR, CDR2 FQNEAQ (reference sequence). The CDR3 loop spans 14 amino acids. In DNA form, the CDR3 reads TGTGCCAGCAGCGCCAGGGGGCTAGGCACTGAAGCTTTCTTT. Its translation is CASSARGLGTEAFF.

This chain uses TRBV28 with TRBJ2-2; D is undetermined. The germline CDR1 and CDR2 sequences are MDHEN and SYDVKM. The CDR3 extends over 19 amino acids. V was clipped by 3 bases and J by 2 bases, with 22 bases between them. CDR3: CASSLSPKTSRFNTGELFF. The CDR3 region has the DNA TGTGCCAGCAGTTTGTCCCCGAAAACTTCTAGATTCAACACCGGGGAGCTGTTTTTT.

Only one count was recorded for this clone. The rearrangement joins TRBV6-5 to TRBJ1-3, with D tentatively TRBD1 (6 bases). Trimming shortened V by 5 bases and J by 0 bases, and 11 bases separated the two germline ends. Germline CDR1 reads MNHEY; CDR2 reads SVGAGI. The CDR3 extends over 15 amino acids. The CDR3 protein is CASSKQGISGNTIYF. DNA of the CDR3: TGTGCCAGCAGTAAACAGGGAATCTCTGGAAACACCATATATTTT.

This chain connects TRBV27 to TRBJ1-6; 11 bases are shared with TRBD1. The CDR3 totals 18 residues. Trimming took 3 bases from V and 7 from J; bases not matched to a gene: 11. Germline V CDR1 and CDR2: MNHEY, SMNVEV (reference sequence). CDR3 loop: CASSFPRGQGVSNSPLHF. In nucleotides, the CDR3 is TGTGCCAGCAGTTTCCCCAGGGGACAGGGGGTTTCGAATTCACCCCTCCACTTT.

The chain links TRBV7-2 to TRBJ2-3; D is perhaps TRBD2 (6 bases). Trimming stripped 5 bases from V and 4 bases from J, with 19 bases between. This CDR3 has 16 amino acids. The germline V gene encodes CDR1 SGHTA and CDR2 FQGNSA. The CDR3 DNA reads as TGTGCCAGCAGCCCCCACGACTGGGAGGCGGCAGATACGCAGTATTTT. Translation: CASSPHDWEAADTQYF.

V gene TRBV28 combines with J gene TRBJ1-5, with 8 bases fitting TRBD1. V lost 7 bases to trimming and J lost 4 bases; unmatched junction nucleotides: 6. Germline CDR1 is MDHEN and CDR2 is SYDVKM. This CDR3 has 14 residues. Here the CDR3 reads CASTRTGLNQPQHF. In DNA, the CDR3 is TGTGCCAGCACCAGGACAGGGTTGAATCAGCCCCAGCATTTT.

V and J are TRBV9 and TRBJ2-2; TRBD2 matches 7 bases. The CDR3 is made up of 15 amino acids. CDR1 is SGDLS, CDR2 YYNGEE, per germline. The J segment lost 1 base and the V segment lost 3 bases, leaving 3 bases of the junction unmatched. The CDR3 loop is CASSGLAVNTGELFF. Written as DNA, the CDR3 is TGTGCCAGCAGCGGCCTAGCGGTGAACACCGGGGAGCTGTTTTTT.

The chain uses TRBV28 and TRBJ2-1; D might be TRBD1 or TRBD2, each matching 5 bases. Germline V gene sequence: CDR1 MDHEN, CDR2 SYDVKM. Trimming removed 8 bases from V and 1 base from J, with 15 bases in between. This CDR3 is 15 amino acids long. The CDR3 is CASFDSGRSYNEQFF. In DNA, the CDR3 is TGTGCCAGCTTTGACAGCGGACGTTCCTACAATGAGCAGTTCTTC.

This chain's CDR3 is CASSHGTGNEQYF. CDR3 in DNA: TGTGCCAGCAGCCACGGGACAGGGAACGAGCAGTACTTC. The chain carries TRBV3-1 (or the pseudogene TRBV3-2) and TRBJ2-7, with TRBD1 matching over 9 bases. Germline CDR1 reads LGHDT; CDR2 reads YNNKEL (reference sequence). The CDR3 contains 13 residues. J gave up 5 bases and V 3 bases, and 2 bases lay outside the gene matches.

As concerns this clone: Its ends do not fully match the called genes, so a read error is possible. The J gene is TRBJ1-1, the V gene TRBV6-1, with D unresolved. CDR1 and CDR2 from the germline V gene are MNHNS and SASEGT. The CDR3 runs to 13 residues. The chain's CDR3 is CASSEQLNTEAFF. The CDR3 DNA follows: TGTGCCAGCAGTGAACAGTTGAATACTGAAGCTTTCTTT.

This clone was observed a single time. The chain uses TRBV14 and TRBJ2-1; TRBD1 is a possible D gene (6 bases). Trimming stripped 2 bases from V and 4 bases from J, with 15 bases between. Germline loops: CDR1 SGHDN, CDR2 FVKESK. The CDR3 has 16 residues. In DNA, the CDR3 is TGTGCCAGCAGCCAATTGGGGGCAGTCGATTACAATGAGCAGTTCTTC. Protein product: CASSQLGAVDYNEQFF.

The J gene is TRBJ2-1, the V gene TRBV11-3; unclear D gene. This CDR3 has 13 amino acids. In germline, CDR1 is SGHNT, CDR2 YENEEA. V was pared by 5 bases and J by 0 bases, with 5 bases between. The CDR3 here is CASSRSSYNEQFF. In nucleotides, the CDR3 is TGTGCCAGCAGCCGGAGCTCCTACAATGAGCAGTTCTTC. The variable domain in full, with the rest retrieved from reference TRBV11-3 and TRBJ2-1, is EAGVVQSPRYKIIEKKQPVAFWCNPISGHNTLYWYLQNLGQGPELLIRYENEEAVDDSQLPKDRFSAERLKGVDSTLKIQPAELGDSAVYLCASSRSSYNEQFFGPGTRLTVL.

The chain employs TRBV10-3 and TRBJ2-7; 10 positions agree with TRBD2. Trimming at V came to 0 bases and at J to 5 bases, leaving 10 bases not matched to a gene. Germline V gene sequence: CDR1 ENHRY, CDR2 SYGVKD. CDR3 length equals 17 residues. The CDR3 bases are TGTGCCATCAGTGAGTCGAGGAGCGGGAGGGCCGCGCACGAGCAGTACTTC. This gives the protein CAISESRSGRAAHEQYF.

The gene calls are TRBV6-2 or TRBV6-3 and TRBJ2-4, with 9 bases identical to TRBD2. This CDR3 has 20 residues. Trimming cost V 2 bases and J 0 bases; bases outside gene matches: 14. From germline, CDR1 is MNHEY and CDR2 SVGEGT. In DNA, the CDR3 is TGTGCCAGCAGTTACAGTCCGGGACTAGCTTATTATGGAGCCAAAAACATTCAGTACTTC. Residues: CASSYSPGLAYYGAKNIQYF.

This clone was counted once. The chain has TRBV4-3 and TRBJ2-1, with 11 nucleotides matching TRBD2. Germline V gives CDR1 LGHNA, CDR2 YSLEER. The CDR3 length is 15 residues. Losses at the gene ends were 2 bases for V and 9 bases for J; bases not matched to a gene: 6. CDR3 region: CASSQQPGTSGEQFF. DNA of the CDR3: TGCGCCAGCAGCCAACAACCCGGGACTAGCGGTGAGCAGTTCTTC.

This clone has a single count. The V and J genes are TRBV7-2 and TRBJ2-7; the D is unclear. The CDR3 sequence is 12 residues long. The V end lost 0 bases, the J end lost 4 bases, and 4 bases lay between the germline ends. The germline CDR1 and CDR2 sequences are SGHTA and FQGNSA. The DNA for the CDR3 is TGTGCCAGCAGCTTAGCTCTGTACGAGCAGTACTTC. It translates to CASSLALYEQYF.

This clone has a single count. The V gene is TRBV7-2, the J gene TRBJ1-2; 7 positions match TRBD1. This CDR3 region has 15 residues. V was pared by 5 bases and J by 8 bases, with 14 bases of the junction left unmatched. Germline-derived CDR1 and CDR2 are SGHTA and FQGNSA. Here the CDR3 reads CASSPRDRGTTGYTF. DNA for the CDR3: TGTGCCAGCAGCCCCCGGGACAGAGGAACCACGGGCTACACCTTC. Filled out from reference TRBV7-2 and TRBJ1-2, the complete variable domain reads GAGVSQSPSNKVTEKGKDVELRCDPISGHTALYWYRQSLGQGLEFLIYFQGNSAPDKSGLPSDRFSAERTGGSVSTLTIQRTQQEDSAVYLCASSPRDRGTTGYTFGSGTRLTVV.

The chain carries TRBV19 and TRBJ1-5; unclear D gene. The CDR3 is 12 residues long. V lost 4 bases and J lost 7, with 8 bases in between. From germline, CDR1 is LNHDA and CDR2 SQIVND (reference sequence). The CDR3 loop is CASSNSRQPQHF. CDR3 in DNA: TGTGCCAGTAGTAACAGTCGACAGCCCCAGCATTTT.

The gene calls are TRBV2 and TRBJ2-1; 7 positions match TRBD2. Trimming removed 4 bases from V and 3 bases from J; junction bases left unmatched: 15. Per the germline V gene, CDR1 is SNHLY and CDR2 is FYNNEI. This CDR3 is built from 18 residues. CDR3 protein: CASSVFIGISGFYNEQFF. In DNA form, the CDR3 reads TGTGCCAGCAGTGTGTTTATCGGGATTAGCGGGTTCTACAATGAGCAGTTCTTC.

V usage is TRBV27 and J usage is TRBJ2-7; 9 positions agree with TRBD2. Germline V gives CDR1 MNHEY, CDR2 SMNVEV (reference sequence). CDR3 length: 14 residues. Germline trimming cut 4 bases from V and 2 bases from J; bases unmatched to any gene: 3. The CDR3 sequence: CASSSSGIAYEQYF. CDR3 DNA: TGTGCCAGCAGTTCTAGCGGGATCGCCTACGAGCAGTACTTC.

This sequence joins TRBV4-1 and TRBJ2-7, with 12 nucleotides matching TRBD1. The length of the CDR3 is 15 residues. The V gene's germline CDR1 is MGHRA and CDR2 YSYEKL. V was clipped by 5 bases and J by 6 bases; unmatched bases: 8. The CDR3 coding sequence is TGCGCCAGCAGCACTGGGACAGGGGGCTTTCTCGAGCAGTACTTC. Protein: CASSTGTGGFLEQYF.

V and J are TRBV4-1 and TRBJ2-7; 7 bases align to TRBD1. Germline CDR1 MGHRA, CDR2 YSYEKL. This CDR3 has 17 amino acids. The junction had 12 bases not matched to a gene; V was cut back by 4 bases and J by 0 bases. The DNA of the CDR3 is TGCGCCAGCAGCCGAGGCCCCGGGACAGTGTACTCCTACGAGCAGTACTTC. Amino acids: CASSRGPGTVYSYEQYF.

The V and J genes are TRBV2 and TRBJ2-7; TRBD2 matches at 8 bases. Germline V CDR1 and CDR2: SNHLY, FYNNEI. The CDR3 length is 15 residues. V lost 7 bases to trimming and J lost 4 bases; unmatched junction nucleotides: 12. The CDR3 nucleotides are TGTGCCAGCAAAGGAGGGACTAGTGTGAGGTACGAGCAGTACTTC. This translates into CASKGGTSVRYEQYF.

The DNA for the CDR3 is TGTGCCATCAACAACGCTACAGGGCTGGAGCCCCAGCATTTT. Its protein is CAINNATGLEPQHF. The rearrangement links TRBV10-3 to TRBJ1-5; a possible D gene is TRBD1 (6 bases). The germline V gene encodes CDR1 ENHRY and CDR2 SYGVKD. The CDR3 sequence is 14 residues long. V was clipped by 7 bases and J by 8 bases, with 18 bases between them.

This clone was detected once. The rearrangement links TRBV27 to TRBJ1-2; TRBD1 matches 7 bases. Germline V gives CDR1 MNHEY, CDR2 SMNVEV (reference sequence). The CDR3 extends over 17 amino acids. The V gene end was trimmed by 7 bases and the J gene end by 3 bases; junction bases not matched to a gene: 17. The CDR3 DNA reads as TGTGCCAGCACGGAGACCTTTCCGGGACAGAGATACTATGGCTACACCTTC. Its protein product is CASTETFPGQRYYGYTF.

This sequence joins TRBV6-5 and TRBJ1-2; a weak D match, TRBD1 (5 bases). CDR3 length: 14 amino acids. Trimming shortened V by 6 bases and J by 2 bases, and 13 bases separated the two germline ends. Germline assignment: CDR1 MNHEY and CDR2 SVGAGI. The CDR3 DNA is TGTGCCAGCAGCCGGACGACAGCGAACTATGGCTACACCTTC. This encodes CASSRTTANYGYTF.